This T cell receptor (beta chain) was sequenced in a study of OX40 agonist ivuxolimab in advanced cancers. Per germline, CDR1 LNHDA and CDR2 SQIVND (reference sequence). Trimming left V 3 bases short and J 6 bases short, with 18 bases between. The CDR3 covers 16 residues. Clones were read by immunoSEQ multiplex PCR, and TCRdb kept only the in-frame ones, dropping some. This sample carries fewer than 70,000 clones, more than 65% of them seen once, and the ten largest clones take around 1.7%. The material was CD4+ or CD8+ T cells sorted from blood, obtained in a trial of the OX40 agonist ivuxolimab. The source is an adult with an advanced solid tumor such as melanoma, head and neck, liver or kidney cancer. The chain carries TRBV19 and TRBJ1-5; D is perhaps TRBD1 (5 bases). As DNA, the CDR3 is TGTGCCAGTAGTATCCCCGGTGCGAGGGGCGGTCAGCCCCAGCATTTT. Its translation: CASSIPGARGGQPQHF.